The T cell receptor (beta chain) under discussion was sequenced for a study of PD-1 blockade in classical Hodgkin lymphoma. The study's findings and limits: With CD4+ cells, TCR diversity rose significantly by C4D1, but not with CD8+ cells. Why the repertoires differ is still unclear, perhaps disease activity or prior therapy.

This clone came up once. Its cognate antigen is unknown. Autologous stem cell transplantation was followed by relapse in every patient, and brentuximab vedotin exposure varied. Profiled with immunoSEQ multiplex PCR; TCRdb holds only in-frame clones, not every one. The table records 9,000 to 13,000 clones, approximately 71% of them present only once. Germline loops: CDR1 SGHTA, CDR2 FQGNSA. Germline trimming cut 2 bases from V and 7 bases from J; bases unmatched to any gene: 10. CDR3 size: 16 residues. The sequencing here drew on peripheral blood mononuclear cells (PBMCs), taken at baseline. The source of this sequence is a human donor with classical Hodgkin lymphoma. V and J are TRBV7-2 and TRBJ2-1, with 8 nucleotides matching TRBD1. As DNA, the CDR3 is TGTGCCAGCAGCTTATTCGCAGGGGGCTTGGGGAATGAGCAGTTCTTC. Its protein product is CASSLFAGGLGNEQFF.